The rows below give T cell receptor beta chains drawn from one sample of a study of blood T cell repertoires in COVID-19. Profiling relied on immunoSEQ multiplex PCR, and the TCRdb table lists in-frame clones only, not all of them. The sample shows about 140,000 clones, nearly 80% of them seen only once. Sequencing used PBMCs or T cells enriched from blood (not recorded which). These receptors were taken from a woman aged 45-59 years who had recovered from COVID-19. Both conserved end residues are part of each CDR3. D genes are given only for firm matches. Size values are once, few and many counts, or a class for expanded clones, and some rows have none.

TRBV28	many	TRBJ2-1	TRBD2	CASSIKREGREQFF	TGTGCCAGCAGTATTAAGCGGGAGGGCCGTGAGCAGTTCTTC
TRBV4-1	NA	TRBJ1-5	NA	CASSQARTSNQPQHF	TGCGCCAGCAGCCAAGCTAGGACATCCAATCAGCCCCAGCATTTT
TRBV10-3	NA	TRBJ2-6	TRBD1	CAIRDREGANVLTF	TGTGCCATCAGGGACAGGGAAGGGGCCAACGTCCTGACTTTC
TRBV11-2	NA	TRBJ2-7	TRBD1	CASSFGTGLTYEQYF	TGTGCCAGCAGCTTTGGGACAGGCCTAACCTACGAGCAGTACTTC
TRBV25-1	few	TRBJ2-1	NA	CASSVQAQQFF	TGTGCCAGCAGTGTCCAAGCTCAGCAGTTCTTC
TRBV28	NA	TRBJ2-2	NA	CASSLQGGAGELFF	TGTGCCAGCAGTTTGCAGGGCGGGGCCGGGGAGCTGTTTTTT
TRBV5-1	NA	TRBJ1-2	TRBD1	CASSRGDRVDGYTF	TGCGCCAGCAGCCGGGGGGACAGGGTAGATGGCTACACCTTC
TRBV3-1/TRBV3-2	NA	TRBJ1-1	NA	CASSPLLSLNTEAFF	TGTGCCAGCAGCCCTCTTTTAAGCTTGAACACTGAAGCTTTCTTT
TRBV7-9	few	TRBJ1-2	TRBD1	CASSPGSTGGYGYTF	TGTGCCAGCAGCCCAGGATCAACAGGGGGGTATGGCTACACCTTC
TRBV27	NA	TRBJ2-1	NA	CASSSGQPLYNEQFF	TGTGCCAGCAGTTCAGGACAGCCACTTTACAATGAGCAGTTCTTC
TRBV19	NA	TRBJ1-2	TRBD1	CASRTGAGGGGHYGYTF	TGTGCCAGCCGAACGGGGGCAGGGGGCGGCGGGCACTATGGCTACACCTTC
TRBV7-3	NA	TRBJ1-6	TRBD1	CASSLKGQGRSYNSPLHF	TGTGCCAGCAGCTTAAAAGGACAGGGTAGGTCCTATAATTCACCCCTCCACTTT
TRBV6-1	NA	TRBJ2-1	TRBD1	CASSEEQGARNEQFF	TGTGCCAGCAGTGAAGAGCAGGGGGCGCGGAATGAGCAGTTCTTC
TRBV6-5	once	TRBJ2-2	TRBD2	CASRLAGANTGELFF	TGTGCCAGCAGACTAGCGGGTGCGAACACCGGGGAGCTGTTTTTT
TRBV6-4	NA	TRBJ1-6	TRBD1	CASSDRTGGSPLHF	TGTGCCAGCAGTGACCGGACAGGAGGTTCACCCCTCCACTTT
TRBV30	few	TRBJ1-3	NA	CAWNRDGNTIYF	TGTGCCTGGAACAGGGATGGAAACACCATATATTTT
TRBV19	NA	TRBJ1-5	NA	CASSIGGRSNQPQHF	TGTGCCAGTAGTATAGGGGGGCGAAGCAATCAGCCCCAGCATTTT
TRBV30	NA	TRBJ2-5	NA	CAWSVRGQETQYF	TGTGCCTGGAGTGTACGGGGCCAAGAGACCCAGTACTTC
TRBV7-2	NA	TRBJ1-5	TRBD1	CASSLRQGNQPQHF	TGTGCCAGCAGCTTGAGACAGGGTAATCAGCCCCAGCATTTT
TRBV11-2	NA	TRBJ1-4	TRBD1	CASSLQGALEKLFF	TGTGCCAGCAGCCTACAGGGGGCTCTTGAAAAACTGTTTTTT
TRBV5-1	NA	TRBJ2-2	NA	CASSSEVPGTGELFF	TGCGCCAGCAGCTCGGAGGTCCCGGGGACCGGGGAGCTGTTTTTT
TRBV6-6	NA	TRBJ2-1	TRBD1	CASSLGTGPYNEQFF	TGTGCCAGCAGTCTCGGGACAGGGCCTTACAATGAGCAGTTCTTC
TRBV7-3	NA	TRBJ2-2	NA	CASSKGVGTGELFF	TGTGCCAGCAGCAAGGGGGTTGGGACCGGGGAGCTGTTTTTT
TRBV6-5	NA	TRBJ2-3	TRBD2	CASSMSGGAGDTQYF	TGTGCCAGCAGTATGAGCGGGGGGGCCGGAGATACGCAGTATTTT
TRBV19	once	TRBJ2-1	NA	CASSIALGGVYNEQFF	TGTGCCAGTAGTATAGCCCTCGGCGGGGTTTACAATGAGCAGTTCTTC
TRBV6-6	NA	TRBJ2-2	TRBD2	CASRRPGLAGGKLNTGELFF	TGTGCCAGCAGACGACCGGGACTAGCGGGGGGGAAATTGAACACCGGGGAGCTGTTTTTT
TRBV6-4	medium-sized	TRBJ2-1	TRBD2	CASSVGTSVNEQFF	TGTGCCAGCAGTGTGGGGACTAGCGTCAATGAGCAGTTCTTC
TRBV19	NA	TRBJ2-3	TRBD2	CASSTPAGGSGGIGTDTQYF	TGTGCCAGTAGTACACCAGCTGGCGGGAGTGGCGGGATAGGGACAGATACGCAGTATTTT
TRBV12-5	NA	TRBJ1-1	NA	CASGPDRPNTEAFF	TGTGCTAGTGGACCCGACAGGCCGAACACTGAAGCTTTCTTT
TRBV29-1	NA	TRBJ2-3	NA	CSVEQDTDTQYF	TGCAGCGTTGAACAGGACACAGATACGCAGTATTTT
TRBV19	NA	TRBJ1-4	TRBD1	CASRRDRLNEKLFF	TGTGCCAGTAGAAGGGACAGGCTTAATGAAAAACTGTTTTTT
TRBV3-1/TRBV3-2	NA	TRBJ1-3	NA	CASSQATAGNTIYF	TGTGCCAGCAGCCAAGCTACGGCTGGAAACACCATATATTTT
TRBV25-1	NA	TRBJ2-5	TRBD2	CASSEPGGVKETQYF	TGTGCCAGCAGTGAGCCGGGGGGTGTTAAAGAGACCCAGTACTTC
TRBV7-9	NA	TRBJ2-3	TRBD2	CASSPLAGGADTQYF	TGTGCCAGCAGCCCGTTAGCGGGAGGAGCAGATACGCAGTATTTT
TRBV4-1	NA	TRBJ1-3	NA	CASSQRPGYSGNTIYF	TGCGCCAGCAGCCAAAGGCCAGGATACTCTGGAAACACCATATATTTT
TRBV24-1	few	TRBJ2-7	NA	CATSGRETYEQYF	TGTGCCACCAGTGGGAGGGAAACCTACGAGCAGTACTTC
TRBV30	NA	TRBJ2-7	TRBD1	CAWRTGTGNYEQYF	TGTGCCTGGAGGACCGGGACAGGTAATTACGAGCAGTACTTC
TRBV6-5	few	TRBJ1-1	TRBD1	CASSYSSGGRTEAFF	TGTGCCAGCAGTTACTCGTCAGGGGGGAGAACTGAAGCTTTCTTT
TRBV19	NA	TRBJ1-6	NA	CASMGAAVDSPLHF	TGTGCCAGTATGGGAGCGGCGGTAGATTCACCCCTCCACTTT
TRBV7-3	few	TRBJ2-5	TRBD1	CASSFDRGETQYF	TGTGCCAGCAGCTTTGACAGGGGGGAGACCCAGTACTTC
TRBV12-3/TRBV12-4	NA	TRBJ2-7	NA	CASSRQFYEQYF	TGTGCCAGCAGCCGACAGTTCTACGAGCAGTACTTC
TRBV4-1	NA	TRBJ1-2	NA	CASSHGNFYGYTF	TGCGCCAGCAGCCACGGGAATTTCTATGGCTACACCTTC
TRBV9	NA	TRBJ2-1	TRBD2	CASSVELAGPRSSYNEQFF	TGTGCCAGCAGCGTAGAACTAGCGGGACCAAGGAGCTCCTACAATGAGCAGTTCTTC
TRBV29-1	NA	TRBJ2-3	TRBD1	CSVVDRGRKKSTDTQYF	TGCAGCGTAGTCGACAGGGGACGTAAAAAAAGCACAGATACGCAGTATTTT
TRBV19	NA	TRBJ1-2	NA	CASSIDSGTPYGYTF	TGTGCCAGTAGTATAGACTCCGGGACACCCTATGGCTACACCTTC
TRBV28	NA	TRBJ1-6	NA	CASSLNSPLHF	TGTGCCAGCAGTCTGAATTCACCCCTCCACTTT
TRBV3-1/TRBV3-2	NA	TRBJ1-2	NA	CASSHAMMRLDGYTF	TGTGCCAGCAGCCATGCCATGATGCGTCTGGATGGCTACACCTTC
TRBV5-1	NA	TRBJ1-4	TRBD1	CASSPQGASDEKLFF	TGCGCCAGCAGCCCTCAGGGGGCAAGCGATGAAAAACTGTTTTTT
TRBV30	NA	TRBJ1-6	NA	CAWSPGNSPLHF	TGTGCCTGGAGTCCGGGGAATTCACCCCTCCACTTT
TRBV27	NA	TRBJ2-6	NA	CASRFSSSSGANVLTF	TGTGCCAGCCGGTTCTCTTCTAGCTCTGGGGCCAACGTCCTGACTTTC
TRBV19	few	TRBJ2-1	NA	CATWDISFGRNEQFF	TGTGCCACTTGGGACATATCGTTTGGCAGGAATGAGCAGTTCTTC
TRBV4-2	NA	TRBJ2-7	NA	CASSSQVADSYEQYF	TGTGCCAGCAGTTCCCAAGTAGCGGACTCCTACGAGCAGTACTTC
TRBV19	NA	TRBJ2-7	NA	CASSSMRQVVDEQYF	TGTGCCAGTAGTAGTATGCGACAGGTGGTCGACGAGCAGTACTTC
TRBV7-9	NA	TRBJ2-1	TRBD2	CASNPPGGYNEQFF	TGTGCCAGCAACCCGCCGGGGGGCTACAATGAGCAGTTCTTC
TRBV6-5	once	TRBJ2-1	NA	CASSGQYNEQFF	TGTGCCAGCAGCGGACAGTACAATGAGCAGTTCTTC
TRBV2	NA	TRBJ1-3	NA	CASRALSVANTIYF	TGTGCCAGCAGGGCCTTGAGCGTTGCGAACACCATATATTTT
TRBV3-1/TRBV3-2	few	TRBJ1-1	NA	CASRRKEWDTEAFF	TGTGCCAGCAGACGAAAGGAGTGGGACACTGAAGCTTTCTTT
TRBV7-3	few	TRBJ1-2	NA	CASSLGGRFDGYTF	TGTGCCAGCAGCTTAGGGGGGAGGTTCGATGGCTACACCTTC
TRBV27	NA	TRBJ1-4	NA	CASSLRAGTNEKLFF	TGTGCCAGCAGTTTGAGGGCCGGAACTAATGAAAAACTGTTTTTT